The next 5 T cell receptor beta chains were all read from a single sample in a study of blood T cell repertoires in COVID-19. Only in-frame clones appear in the TCRdb table, and some are missing; sequencing was by immunoSEQ multiplex PCR. Of 150,000 to 200,000 clones in the sample, roughly 91% were seen once. The sequenced sample was peripheral blood. These receptors were obtained from a human donor in a cohort sampled during active COVID-19.

The chain joins TRBV5-1 to TRBJ1-2; D is ambiguous. Germline V CDR1 and CDR2: SGHRS, YFSETQ. The V end was cut by 0 bases, the J end by 0 bases, with 6 bases between. This CDR3 is 14 amino acids long. The CDR3 DNA reads TGCGCCAGCAGCTTGGAGCCACCTAACTATGGCTACACCTTC. This encodes CASSLEPPNYGYTF.

V gene TRBV28 combines with J gene TRBJ1-1; D gene uncertain. Germline V gene lookup returns CDR1 MDHEN and CDR2 SYDVKM. Between the trimmed V and J ends, which lost 7 bases and 1 base, there was a span of 10 bases. The CDR3 totals 13 residues. The CDR3 spells CASTPLPNTEAFF. The CDR3 region has the DNA TGTGCCAGCACCCCTCTTCCGAACACTGAAGCTTTCTTT. Full variable domain (rest looked up from reference TRBV28 and TRBJ1-1): DVKVTQSSRYLVKRTGEKVFLECVQDMDHENMFWYRQDPGLGLRLIYFSYDVKMKEKGDIPEGYSVSREKKERFSLILESASTNQTSMYLCASTPLPNTEAFFGQGTRLTVV.

The rearrangement uses TRBV3-1 (or the pseudogene TRBV3-2) and TRBJ1-2; 7 bases match TRBD1. Trimming took 7 bases from V and 4 from J; bases not matched to a gene: 6. Germline loops: CDR1 LGHDT, CDR2 YNNKEL (reference sequence). The CDR3 has 13 residues. CDR3 loop: CASTKQGSYGYTF. DNA for the CDR3: TGTGCCAGCACAAAACAGGGGTCCTATGGCTACACCTTC.

Comments on this clone: One end of the junction is discordant with germline, which a read error may explain. V usage is TRBV5-5 and J usage is TRBJ2-6, with TRBD1 matching 9 bases. The CDR3 runs 16 residues. CDR1 and CDR2 (germline): SGHKS, YYEKEE (reference sequence). In nucleotides, the CDR3 is TGTGCCAGCAGTTTGGGACAGGGAAAAGGGGCCAACGTCCTGACTTTC. Encoded protein: CASSLGQGKGANVLTF.

This chain links TRBV2 with TRBJ2-3, with TRBD1 identical over 9 bases. CDR1 is SNHLY and CDR2 is FYNNEI in the germline V gene. Trimming took 5 bases from V and 1 from J; bases not matched to a gene: 4. The CDR3 runs 15 residues. Written as DNA, the CDR3 is TGTGCCAGCAGTTATACAGGGGGCGGCACAGATACGCAGTATTTT. Protein product: CASSYTGGGTDTQYF.